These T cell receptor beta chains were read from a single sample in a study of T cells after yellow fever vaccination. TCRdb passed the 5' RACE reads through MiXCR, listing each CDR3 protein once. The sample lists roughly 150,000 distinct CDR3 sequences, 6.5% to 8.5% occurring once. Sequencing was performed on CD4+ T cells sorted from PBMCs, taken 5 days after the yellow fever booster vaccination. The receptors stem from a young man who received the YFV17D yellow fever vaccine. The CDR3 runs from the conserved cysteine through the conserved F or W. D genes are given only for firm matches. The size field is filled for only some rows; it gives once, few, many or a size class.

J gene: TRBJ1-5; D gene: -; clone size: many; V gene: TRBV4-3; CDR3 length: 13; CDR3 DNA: TGCGCCAGCAGCCAAGAAACTTTTCGGCCCCAGCATTTT; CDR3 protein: CASSQETFRPQHF
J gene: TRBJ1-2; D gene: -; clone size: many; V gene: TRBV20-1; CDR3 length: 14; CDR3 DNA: TGCAGTGCCCGTCGGGGGGACAAAGAAATTGGCTACACCTTC; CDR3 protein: CSARRGDKEIGYTF
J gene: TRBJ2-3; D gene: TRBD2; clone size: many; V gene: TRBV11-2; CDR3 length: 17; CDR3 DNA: TGTGCCAGCAGCTCGGTGACTAGCGGGAGCTTGACAGATACGCAGTATTTT; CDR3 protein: CASSSVTSGSLTDTQYF
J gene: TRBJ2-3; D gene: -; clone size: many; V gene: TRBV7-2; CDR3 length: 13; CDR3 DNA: TGTGCCAGCAGCTTAGCCCGGTCCCTTATAAAGTATTTT; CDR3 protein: CASSLARSLIKYF
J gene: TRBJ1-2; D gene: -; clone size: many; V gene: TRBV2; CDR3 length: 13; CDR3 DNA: TGTGCCAGCATTTTTAGTATGGCCTATGGCTACACCTTC; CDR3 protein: CASIFSMAYGYTF
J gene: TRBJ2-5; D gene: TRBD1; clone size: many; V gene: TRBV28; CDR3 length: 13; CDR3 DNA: TGTGCCAGCATCACAGGGGGCGCAGAGACCCAGTACTTC; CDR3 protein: CASITGGAETQYF
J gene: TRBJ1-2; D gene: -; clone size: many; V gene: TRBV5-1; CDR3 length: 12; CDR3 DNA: TGCGCCAGCAGCTCGGTTAACTATGGCTACACCTTC; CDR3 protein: CASSSVNYGYTF
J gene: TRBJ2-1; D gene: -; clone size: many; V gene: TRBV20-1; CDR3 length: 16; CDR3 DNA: TGCAGTGCTAGTTCTTCACGGCAGCGCGCCTACAATGAGCAGTTCTTC; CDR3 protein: CSASSSRQRAYNEQFF
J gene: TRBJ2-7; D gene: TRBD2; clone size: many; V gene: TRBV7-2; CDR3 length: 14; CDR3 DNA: TGTGCCAGCAGCTTTCTAGCGGGAGTCGGGGAGCAGTACTTC; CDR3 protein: CASSFLAGVGEQYF
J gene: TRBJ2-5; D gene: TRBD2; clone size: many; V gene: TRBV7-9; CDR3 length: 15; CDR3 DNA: TGTGCCAGCAGCTTAGAGGGACTACCATCAGACACCCAGTACTTC; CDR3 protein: CASSLEGLPSDTQYF
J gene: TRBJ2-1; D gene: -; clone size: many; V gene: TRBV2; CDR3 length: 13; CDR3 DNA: TGTGCCAGCACCGGTCCCACGGGGAATGAGCAGTTCTTC; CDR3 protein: CASTGPTGNEQFF
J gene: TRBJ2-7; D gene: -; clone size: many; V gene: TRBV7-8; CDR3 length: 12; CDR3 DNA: TGTGCCAGCAGCTTAGACCCGGGCGAGCAGTACTTC; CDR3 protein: CASSLDPGEQYF
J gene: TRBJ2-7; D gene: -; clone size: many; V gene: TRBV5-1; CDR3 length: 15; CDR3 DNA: TGCGCCAGCAGCTTGGGGGGGGCAGGGGGCTACGAGCAGTACTTC; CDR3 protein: CASSLGGAGGYEQYF
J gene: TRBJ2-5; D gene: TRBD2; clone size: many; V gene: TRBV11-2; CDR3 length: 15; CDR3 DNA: TGTGCCAGCAGCTTAGTGGTGGGGGGGTTTGAGACCCAGTACTTC; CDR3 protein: CASSLVVGGFETQYF
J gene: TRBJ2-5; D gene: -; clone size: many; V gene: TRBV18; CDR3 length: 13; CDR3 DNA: TGTGCCAGCTCACCACCCTCTCAAGAGACCCAGTACTTC; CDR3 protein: CASSPPSQETQYF
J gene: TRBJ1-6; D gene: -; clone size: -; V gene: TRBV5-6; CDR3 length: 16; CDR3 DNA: TGTGCCAGCAGCTTGGCCGGGAGCTCCTATAATTCACCCCTCCACTTT; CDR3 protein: CASSLAGSSYNSPLHF
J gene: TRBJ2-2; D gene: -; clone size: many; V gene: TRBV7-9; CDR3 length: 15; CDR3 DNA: TGTGCCAGCAGCTTAGAAGGAGGGACGGCCGGGGAGCTGTTTTTT; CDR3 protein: CASSLEGGTAGELFF
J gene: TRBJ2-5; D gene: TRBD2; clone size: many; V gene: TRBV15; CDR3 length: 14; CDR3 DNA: TGTGCCACCAGCCGGGCGGGGGAAAGGGAGACCCAGTACTTC; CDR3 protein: CATSRAGERETQYF
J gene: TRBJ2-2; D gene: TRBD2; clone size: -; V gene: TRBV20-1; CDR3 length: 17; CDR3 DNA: TGCAGTGCTCCAGCTCGGCTAGCGGGAGAGAGGTCCGGGGAGCTGTTTTTT; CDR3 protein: CSAPARLAGERSGELFF
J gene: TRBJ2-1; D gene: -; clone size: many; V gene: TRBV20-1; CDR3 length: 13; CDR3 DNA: TGCAGTGCTAGAGATCCGAACGGTCAGGAGCAGTTCTTC; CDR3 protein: CSARDPNGQEQFF
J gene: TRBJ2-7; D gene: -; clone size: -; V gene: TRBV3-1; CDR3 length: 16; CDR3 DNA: TGTGCCAGCAGCCTTCGGACTAGGGACAAGGGGGACGAGCAGTACTTC; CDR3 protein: CASSLRTRDKGDEQYF